This TCR beta chain emerged from a study of T cell repertoires in cytomegalovirus infection. Looking at the study overall: CMV epitopes, recently identified HLA-C-restricted and well-studied HLA-B-restricted, were used. Public TCR beta signature analysis indicated the presence of both CMV infection and matching HLA type. General study findings and limits: The response measured ex vivo was dominated by TCR beta clonotypes (HLA-C-restricted and CMV-specific). Carriage of CMV together with the relevant HLA was identifiable through cumulative public TCR beta family frequency.

TCRdb recomputed calls from the reads with MiXCR, one row per CDR3 protein. This sample yields roughly 310,000 distinct CDR3 sequences, of which under 35% are seen a single time; around 20% belongs to the top ten. This clonotype was counted a few times. Its target is not known. Germline V CDR1 and CDR2: SGHRS, YFSETQ. Between the trimmed V and J ends, which lost 4 bases and 0 bases, there was a span of 10 bases. The CDR3 has 14 amino acids. This clonotype was sampled from a human donor in good health (CMV status not recorded). Some clones in this sample may be carry-over from other donors' samples. The chain combines TRBV5-1 with TRBJ1-1, with D hard to call. Sequences were derived from cultured PBMCs, sampled from culture after CMV antigen stimulation. The CDR3 spells CASSLPRVNTEAFF. Here the CDR3 DNA reads TGCGCCAGCAGCCTGCCTAGGGTGAACACTGAAGCTTTCTTT.